The following is a TCR beta chain sequence with its context. Expressed TCRB transcripts were sequenced because the entire RNA isolate underwent reverse transcription. Repertoires were generated with immunoSEQ multiplex PCR, while TCRdb's copy carries only in-frame clones and drops some. The table lists under 500,000 clones, 30% of them singletons. Germline V gene sequence: CDR1 SGHTA, CDR2 FQGTGA. The length of the CDR3 is 15 residues. V gave up 2 bases and J gave up 1 base, with 11 bases separating them. The source of the sample is a study of beta chain features in type 1 diabetes. The source of this sequence is a man aged 18 to 29 in good health. Sequenced: naive CD4+ T cells from blood. The chain is built from TRBV7-3 and TRBJ1-1, with D unclear. CDR3 sequence (DNA): TGTGCCAGCAGCTTACATTGGTCAGGGAACACTGAAGCTTTCTTT. The encoded protein is CASSLHWSGNTEAFF. The variable domain in full, completed from reference TRBV7-3 and TRBJ1-1, reads GAGVSQTPSNKVTEKGKYVELRCDPISGHTALYWYRQSLGQGPEFLIYFQGTGAADDSGLPNDRFFAVRPEGSVSTLKIQRTERGDSAVYLCASSLHWSGNTEAFFGQGTRLTVV.